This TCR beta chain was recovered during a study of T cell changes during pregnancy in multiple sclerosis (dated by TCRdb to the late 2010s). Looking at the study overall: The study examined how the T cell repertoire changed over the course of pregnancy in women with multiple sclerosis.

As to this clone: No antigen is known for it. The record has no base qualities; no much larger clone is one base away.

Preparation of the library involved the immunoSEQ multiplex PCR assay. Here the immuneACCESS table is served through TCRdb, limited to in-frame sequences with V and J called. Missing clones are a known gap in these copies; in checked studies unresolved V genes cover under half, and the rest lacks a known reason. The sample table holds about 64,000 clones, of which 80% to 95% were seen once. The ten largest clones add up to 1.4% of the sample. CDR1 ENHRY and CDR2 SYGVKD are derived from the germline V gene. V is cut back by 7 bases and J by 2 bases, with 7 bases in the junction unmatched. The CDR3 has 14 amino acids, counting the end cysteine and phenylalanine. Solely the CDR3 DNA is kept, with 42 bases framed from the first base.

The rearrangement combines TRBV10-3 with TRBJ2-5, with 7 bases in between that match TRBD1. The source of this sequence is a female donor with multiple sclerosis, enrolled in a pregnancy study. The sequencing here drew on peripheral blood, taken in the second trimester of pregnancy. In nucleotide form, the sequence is TGTGCCATCAAAAAGGGGGCACTACAAGAGACCCAGTACTTC. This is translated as CAIKKGALQETQYF.